The 4 T cell receptor beta chains listed next were all sequenced from one sample in a study of T-cell memory formation after mild COVID-19 (dated by TCRdb to the early 2020s). The library was made by 5' RACE. Instrument used: Illumina NovaSeq 6000. Clones were called with MiXCR by TCRdb after fastp trimmed the public reads at Q25, and only in-frame beta chains were retained. When rows share a CDR3 protein, they turn into one entry using the most common DNA and genes. The sample table shows more than 250,000 distinct CDR3 sequences, and about a sixth are seen once. 20% to 25% of the sample is held by the ten biggest clonotypes. Sequenced material: PBMCs or a T cell subset sorted from them (not recorded which). These receptors all come from a man younger than 35 who had mild COVID-19 (a few samples of this study predate the infection). The sample titles of this study are shuffled in the database, so cell type and time point are left out; the donor was told from shared clones.

J is TRBJ1-2 and V is TRBV29-1; D not certain. The germline V and J ends were trimmed by 4 bases and 4 bases, with 7 bases remaining between them. Germline assignment: CDR1 SQVTM and CDR2 ANQGSEA. CDR3 length: 11 residues. CDR3 loop: CSVVTAYGYTF. CDR3 DNA: TGCAGCGTTGTAACAGCCTATGGCTACACCTTC. Supplemented by reference TRBV29-1 and TRBJ1-2, the full variable domain reads SAVISQKPSRDICQRGTSLTIQCQVDSQVTMMFWYRQQPGQSLTLIATANQGSEATYESGFVIDKFPISRPNLTFSTLTVSNMSPEDSSIYLCSVVTAYGYTFGSGTRLTVV.

This chain connects TRBV30 to TRBJ2-5; D is possibly TRBD1 or TRBD2 (5 bases each). There are 12 residues in the CDR3. The V end lost 6 bases, the J end lost 7 bases, and 15 bases lay between the germline ends. Germline V gene lookup returns CDR1 GTSNPN and CDR2 SVGIG (reference sequence). CDR3 region: CACPGPQGTQYF. The CDR3 DNA is TGTGCCTGCCCGGGACCCCAGGGGACCCAGTACTTC.

The CDR3: CASSQEQNTEAFF. CDR3 nucleotides: TGTGCCAGCTCACAAGAGCAGAACACTGAAGCTTTCTTT. The chain links TRBV18 to TRBJ1-1, with D uncertain. The CDR3 contains 13 residues. V was cut by 4 bases and J by 1 base, with 7 bases left in between. Germline values: CDR1 KGHSH, CDR2 LQKENI. The variable domain in full, completed from reference TRBV18 and TRBJ1-1, reads NAGVMQNPRHLVRRRGQEARLRCSPMKGHSHVYWYRQLPEEGLKFMVYLQKENIIDESGMPKERFSAEFPKEGPSILRIQQVVRGDSAAYFCASSQEQNTEAFFGQGTRLTVV.

The chain links TRBV6-5 to TRBJ1-5; possible D gene TRBD1, 5 bases. Germline assignment: CDR1 MNHEY and CDR2 SVGAGI. The CDR3 totals 15 residues. V lost 0 bases to trimming and J lost 1 base, with 7 bases between them. In DNA, the CDR3 is TGTGCCAGCAGTTACTCCGGGGGAAGCAATCAGCCCCAGCATTTT. Its protein product is CASSYSGGSNQPQHF.